This T cell receptor (beta chain) was found in a study of blood T cell repertoires in COVID-19. The V gene lost 0 bases and the J gene lost 9 bases, with 15 bases spanning the gap. Germline assignment: CDR1 KGHSH and CDR2 LQKENI. This CDR3 contains 15 residues. The repertoire was sequenced with immunoSEQ multiplex PCR; TCRdb's copy has only in-frame clones and lacks some. The sample contains about 97,000 clones, 80% to 90% of which appear only once. V gene TRBV18 combines with J gene TRBJ1-5; no clear D gene. The sequenced sample was peripheral blood. This clonotype was obtained from a human donor in a cohort sampled during active COVID-19. CDR3 nucleotides: TGTGCCAGCTCACCACCGGCCGAGGTTCGGGGGCCCCAGCATTTT. Translated, it gives CASSPPAEVRGPQHF.